This TCR beta chain originates from a study of a mutant IDH1 vaccine in newly diagnosed glioma. As for the study in general: Patients were pretreated with radiotherapy, temozolomide, or both, mostly both.

Documented time point: baseline, week 1 (first vaccination visit). The treatment is: pre-vaccination baseline after standard-of-care therapy. The germline V gene has CDR1 MNHNS and CDR2 SASEGT. CDR3 size: 11 residues. V was shortened by 5 bases and J by 1 base, with 2 bases between the two germline ends. Assay: immunoSEQ multiplex PCR; the TCRdb copy retains only in-frame clones and omits some. Here the sample spans 85,000 to 100,000 clones, about 87% being singletons. The clonotype comes from a woman in her 50s with glioma. The gene calls are TRBV6-1 and TRBJ2-5; D remains ambiguous. The sample here was PBMCs, taken from a glioma patient treated with radiotherapy, temozolomide or both. Here the CDR3 reads CASSSQETQYF. The CDR3 DNA is TGTGCCAGCAGTTCCCAAGAGACCCAGTACTTC.